This entry features one T cell receptor (beta chain) sequence. Its antigen is unidentified. CDR3 length equals 13 residues. V shed 5 bases, J shed 10 bases, and the junction held 3 bases outside the gene matches. Germline loops: CDR1 SEHNR, CDR2 FQNEAQ (reference sequence). The sample is drawn from a study of cytomegalovirus exposure and HLA in healthy donors. Turning to the study itself: Out of roughly 170 million T cells, an earlier analysis found around 120 million unique TCR beta sequences in total. Study conclusions and caveats: The investigators catalogued 150 or so TCR beta chains as cytomegalovirus-associated. Per a later analysis, HLA-associated TCR beta chains showed more clonal expansion than other, equally common TCR beta chains. A reported reduction in N-insertions relative to the approximately 690-donor mean was seen in an Asian-associated ancestry cluster in a later analysis.

Both 60 Vbeta primers and 13 Jbeta primers went into the PCR. TCRdb's copy holds only in-frame clones and misses some; the assay was immunoSEQ multiplex PCR. This sample carries tens of thousands of clones, 70% to 80% of them seen once, and the ten largest clones take roughly 47%. The sequence derives from a man aged 45 to 65 in good health and CMV-seropositive. Sequencing input: PBMCs. This sequence joins TRBV7-9 and TRBJ2-1; 12 bases are a match to TRBD2. CDR3 amino acids: CASSPGTSGEQFF. CDR3 nucleotide sequence: TGTGCCAGCAGCCCGGGGACTAGCGGGGAGCAGTTCTTC.